The rows below give T cell receptor beta chains drawn from one sample of a study of post-analysis software for immune sequencing data. TCRdb re-derived calls from the PCR reads in MiXCR, one entry per CDR3 protein. The sample contains 700,000 to 900,000 distinct CDR3 sequences, about 43% of which appear only once. What was sequenced was blood. These receptor sequences come from a girl aged 10 to 17 with multiple sclerosis. Each CDR3 is given with its conserved first and last residue. D genes are given only for firm matches. The size of a clone is reported for some rows only, either as once, few or many, or as a class for expanded clones.

abundance	v_gene	d_gene	j_gene	CDR3aa	CDR3nt
.	TRBV4-1	.	TRBJ2-2	CASSHPKPQGGNTGELFF	TGCGCCAGCAGCCATCCAAAACCCCAGGGCGGGAACACCGGGGAGCTGTTTTTT
few	TRBV4-3	.	TRBJ2-1	CASSQEGRNTVYNEQFF	TGCGCCAGCAGCCAAGAGGGCAGGAACACCGTTTACAATGAGCAGTTCTTC
.	TRBV12-3/TRBV12-4	.	TRBJ2-7	CASSKSNPSGLRQIFYEQYF	TGTGCCAGCAGTAAATCTAATCCATCAGGGTTGCGACAGATTTTCTACGAGCAGTACTTC
.	TRBV12-3/TRBV12-4	.	TRBJ2-5	CASGVSEFETQYF	TGTGCCAGCGGAGTGAGTGAATTTGAGACCCAGTACTTC
.	TRBV20-1	.	TRBJ2-7	CSARDQGRAYEQYF	TGCAGTGCTAGAGACCAGGGAAGGGCCTACGAGCAGTACTTC
.	TRBV7-9	.	TRBJ2-7	CASSLGWEYEQYF	TGTGCCAGCAGCTTAGGGTGGGAGTACGAGCAGTACTTC
few	TRBV29-1	.	TRBJ2-5	CSGLSPGQPQETQYF	TGCAGCGGCCTTAGCCCCGGACAACCTCAAGAGACCCAGTACTTC
.	TRBV6-2/TRBV6-3	.	TRBJ2-7	CASIPSDSYEQYF	TGTGCCAGCATCCCTAGCGATAGCTACGAGCAGTACTTC
few	TRBV20-1	TRBD2	TRBJ2-3	CSAALLAGVPDTQYF	TGCAGTGCTGCCTTACTAGCGGGAGTACCAGATACGCAGTATTTT
.	TRBV11-1	.	TRBJ2-2	CASSRSPYTGELFF	TGTGCCAGCAGTCGGAGCCCCTACACCGGGGAGCTGTTTTTT
.	TRBV10-3	TRBD1	TRBJ1-2	CAISETTGGMDGYTF	TGTGCCATCAGTGAGACCACAGGGGGAATGGACGGCTACACCTTC
.	TRBV27	.	TRBJ2-7	CAGRGMDEQYF	TGTGCCGGCAGGGGAATGGACGAGCAGTACTTC
.	TRBV5-1	.	TRBJ2-5	CASSLPGDQETQYF	TGCGCCAGCAGTTTGCCCGGGGACCAAGAGACCCAGTACTTC
few	TRBV28	TRBD2	TRBJ2-5	CASSLRSGKQYF	TGTGCCAGCAGTTTACGTAGCGGGAAACAGTACTTC
few	TRBV19	TRBD2	TRBJ2-7	CASNPGSGRVYEQYF	TGTGCCAGTAACCCAGGCAGCGGGAGAGTCTACGAGCAGTACTTC
few	TRBV4-3	TRBD2	TRBJ2-1	CASSQEIAGTSGPEQFF	TGCGCCAGCAGCCAAGAAATAGCTGGGACTAGCGGGCCTGAGCAGTTCTTC
.	TRBV5-5	TRBD2	TRBJ2-3	CASSLAVRTSGRPEIDTQYF	TGTGCCAGCAGCTTGGCCGTCAGGACTAGCGGGAGGCCGGAGATAGATACGCAGTATTTT
many	TRBV28	.	TRBJ1-4	CACAGYDEKLFF	TGTGCCTGTGCCGGTTACGATGAAAAACTGTTTTTT
.	TRBV9	.	TRBJ2-7	CASSNKQGPTYEQYF	TGTGCCAGCAGTAACAAACAGGGCCCAACCTACGAGCAGTACTTC
.	TRBV20-1	.	TRBJ2-7	CSAPGAGSYEQYF	TGCAGTGCCCCCGGGGCAGGGTCATACGAGCAGTACTTC
.	TRBV10-3	.	TRBJ2-1	CAVKSPNNNEQFF	TGTGCCGTAAAGAGCCCCAACAACAATGAGCAGTTCTTC
.	TRBV3-1	.	TRBJ2-5	CASSQDVEEQYF	TGTGCCAGCAGCCAAGACGTGGAGGAGCAGTACTTC
few	TRBV5-1	.	TRBJ2-5	CASSSPASDQETQYF	TGCGCCAGCAGCTCGCCGGCTAGCGATCAAGAGACCCAGTACTTC
.	TRBV2	.	TRBJ1-1	CASSDTNTEAFF	TGTGCCAGCAGTGACACCAACACTGAAGCTTTCTTT
.	TRBV27	TRBD2	TRBJ2-7	CASSTRLAGYNEQYF	TGTGCCAGCAGTACCCGACTAGCAGGGTACAATGAGCAGTACTTC
.	TRBV27	.	TRBJ1-1	CASSSWARLATEAFF	TGTGCCAGCAGTTCTTGGGCCCGACTAGCCACTGAAGCTTTCTTT
few	TRBV20-1	TRBD1	TRBJ1-6	CSAQTLQGASPHF	TGCAGTGCTCAGACCTTACAGGGGGCATCCCCCCACTTT
.	TRBV10-2	.	TRBJ1-5	CASSESLRVGNQPQHF	TGCGCCAGCAGTGAGTCTTTAAGGGTAGGGAATCAGCCCCAGCATTTT
few	TRBV2	TRBD2	TRBJ2-7	CASKNGAGGPSEQYF	TGTGCCAGCAAAAACGGTGCGGGAGGGCCAAGCGAGCAGTACTTC
.	TRBV6-2/TRBV6-3	TRBD2	TRBJ2-1	CASSYSVSGRGNEQFF	TGTGCCAGCAGTTACTCAGTCTCCGGGAGGGGTAATGAGCAGTTCTTC
.	TRBV28	.	TRBJ1-2	CASSSRQSINYGYTF	TGTGCCAGCAGTTCCCGACAGTCAATCAACTATGGCTACACCTTC
.	TRBV12-3/TRBV12-4	TRBD1	TRBJ2-3	CASSPHRGAGTDTQYF	TGTGCCAGCAGTCCCCACAGGGGCGCAGGGACAGATACGCAGTATTTT
.	TRBV7-9	TRBD2	TRBJ2-3	CASSPAATSGRSDTQYF	TGTGCCAGCAGCCCCGCGGCCACTAGCGGGAGATCAGATACGCAGTATTTT
few	TRBV7-9	TRBD2	TRBJ2-7	CASSLLGTTEDEQYF	TGTGCCAGCTCCCTACTTGGGACTACCGAGGACGAGCAGTACTTC